This T cell receptor (beta chain) stems from a study of identical twins (dated by TCRdb to between 2015 and 2016). Broadly, across the study: To test whether fetal clonotypes persist, the study used deep sequencing on TCR alpha and beta repertoires from monozygotic twins, unrelated adults of various ages, and cord blood. To rule out contamination, replicate twin experiments were performed at different times with different library preparation protocols. Broader findings and caveats from the paper: Compared with coincidental sharing between unrelated individuals, out-of-frame TCR alpha sequences shared between twins had an excess of sequences with low generation probability. In beta out-of-frame sequences, excess twin sharing was weaker, because having fewer shared sequences lowered the signal-to-noise ratio. Because the same donors could not be followed over many years, conclusions were based on cross-sectional statistical analysis. Invariant T cells such as MAIT and iNKT could partly confound zero-insertion analyses, although diverse VJ usage argued against such confounding for most clonotypes. Fewer insertions were carried by abundant cord blood beta clonotypes; a weaker similar trend was observed in young adult naive repertoires, while no such trend was observed in memory repertoires. In monozygotic twins, recombination models systematically underestimated out-of-frame TCR alpha sharing, but the models matched the sharing seen between unrelated individuals.

Library construction relied on 5' RACE. The sample was run on an Illumina HiSeq 2000. A universal primer binding site was introduced by template switching, and a unique molecular identifier was present in the final cDNA, enabling accurate counting of TCR cDNA molecules. First-strand cDNA for TCR alpha and beta chains was synthesized from specific primers in the conserved constant-segment region. To control for contamination, every cDNA library carried two barcodes: a SMART-Mk sample barcode plus Illumina barcodes. Two successive PCR steps introduced TruSeq adapter sequences along with Illumina sample barcodes. Sequencing of the TCR alpha and beta cDNA libraries was done on the Illumina HiSeq platform using custom primers. Turning to the authors' computational methods: MiGEC was used to process raw reads and extract unique molecular identifiers, and MiXCR was used to find CDR3 positions. Recombination models were inferred per individual with the repgenHMM and IGoR tools using an EM algorithm. Shared clonotypes were analyzed with the tcR package in R, and sharing was normalized by the product of cloneset sizes. Out-of-frame nonproductive sequences were analyzed to study raw recombination free of thymic and clonal selection effects. TCRdb reanalyzed the raw reads on its own, using fastp at Q25 for trimming and MiXCR for clone calling, and kept in-frame beta chains. When rows share a CDR3 protein, they turn into one entry using the most common DNA and genes. The V and J calls here are based on TCRdb, not the publication. Across this sample there are some 240,000 distinct CDR3 sequences, with roughly 8.7% seen only once. Clones ranked in the top ten supply 2.5% to 3.5% of the sample.

The CDR3 runs 14 residues from the cysteine to the phenylalanine. Solely the CDR3 DNA is kept, with 42 bases framed from the first base. V and J are truncated by 5 bases and 10 bases respectively, leaving an intervening sequence of 18 bases. The sample holds many counts of this clonotype. Its specific antigen is unknown. No much larger clone exists at a distance of one base, and base qualities are not known. Only healthy Caucasian donors were included. Three pairs of female monozygotic twins, all aged 18 to 29 years, were included in the twin cohort. Positive isolation kits from Invitrogen were used to isolate the CD4+ and CD8+ T cell populations. This sample was also put to use in a study of yellow fever vaccine responses in identical twins. The second study's authors report: According to the authors, the vaccine-induced T cell response in identical twins seemed to be partly convergent and partly specific to each individual. Focusing on identical twins, the study followed the T cell clones that responded to the vaccine, and did so with precision.

Material for sequencing was CD8+ T cells sorted from blood. The source of this sequence is a woman under 30 in good health. The chain links TRBV12-3 or TRBV12-4 with TRBJ2-1; a tentative D call is TRBD1 (6 bases match). The CDR3 reads as follows: CASSDRTIFPEQFF. In nucleotides, the sequence is TGTGCCAGCAGTGACAGGACCATATTTCCCGAGCAGTTCTTC.